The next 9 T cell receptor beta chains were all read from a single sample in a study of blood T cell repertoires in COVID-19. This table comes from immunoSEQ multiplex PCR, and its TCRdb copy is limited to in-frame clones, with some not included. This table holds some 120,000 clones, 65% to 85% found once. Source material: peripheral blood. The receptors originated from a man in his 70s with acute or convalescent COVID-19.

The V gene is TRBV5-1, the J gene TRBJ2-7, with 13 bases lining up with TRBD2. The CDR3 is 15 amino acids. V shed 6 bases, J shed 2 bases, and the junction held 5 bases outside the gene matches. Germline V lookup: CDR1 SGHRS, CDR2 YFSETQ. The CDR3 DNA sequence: TGCGCCAGCACCCCACTAGCGGGGGGGCCCTACGAGCAGTACTTC. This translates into CASTPLAGGPYEQYF.

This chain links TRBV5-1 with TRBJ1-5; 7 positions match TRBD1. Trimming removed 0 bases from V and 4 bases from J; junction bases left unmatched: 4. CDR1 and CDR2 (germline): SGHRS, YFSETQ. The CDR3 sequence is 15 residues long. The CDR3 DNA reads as TGCGCCAGCAGCTTGGCGGACAGGAATAATCAGCCCCAGCATTTT. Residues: CASSLADRNNQPQHF. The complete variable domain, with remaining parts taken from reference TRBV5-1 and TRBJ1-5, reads KAGVTQTPRYLIKTRGQQVTLSCSPISGHRSVSWYQQTPGQGLQFLFEYFSETQRNKGNFPGRFSGRQFSNSRSEMNVSTLELGDSALYLCASSLADRNNQPQHFGDGTRLSIL.

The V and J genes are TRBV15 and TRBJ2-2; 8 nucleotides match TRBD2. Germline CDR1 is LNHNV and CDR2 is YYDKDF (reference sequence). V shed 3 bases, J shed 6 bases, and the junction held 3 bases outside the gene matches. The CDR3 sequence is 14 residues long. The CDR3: CATSSRGGPGELFF. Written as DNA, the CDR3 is TGTGCCACCAGCAGCCGGGGGGGCCCCGGGGAGCTGTTTTTT.

The CDR3 spells CASSPGGAGGDTQYF. In DNA, the CDR3 is TGTGCCAGCAGCCCAGGGGGCGCCGGGGGAGATACGCAGTATTTT. The rearrangement links TRBV7-3 to TRBJ2-3; 8 bases line up with TRBD1. The J segment lost 5 bases and the V segment lost 5 bases, leaving 9 bases of the junction unmatched. Per the germline V gene, CDR1 is SGHTA and CDR2 is FQGTGA. The CDR3 sequence is 15 residues long.

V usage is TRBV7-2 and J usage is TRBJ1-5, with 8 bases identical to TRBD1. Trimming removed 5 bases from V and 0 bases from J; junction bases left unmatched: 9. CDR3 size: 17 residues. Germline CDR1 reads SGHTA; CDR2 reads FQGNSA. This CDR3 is CASSRDVGTGSNQPQHF. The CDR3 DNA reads TGTGCCAGCAGCCGCGACGTCGGGACAGGTAGCAATCAGCCCCAGCATTTT. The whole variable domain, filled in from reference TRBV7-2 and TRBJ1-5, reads GAGVSQSPSNKVTEKGKDVELRCDPISGHTALYWYRQSLGQGLEFLIYFQGNSAPDKSGLPSDRFSAERTGGSVSTLTIQRTQQEDSAVYLCASSRDVGTGSNQPQHFGDGTRLSIL.

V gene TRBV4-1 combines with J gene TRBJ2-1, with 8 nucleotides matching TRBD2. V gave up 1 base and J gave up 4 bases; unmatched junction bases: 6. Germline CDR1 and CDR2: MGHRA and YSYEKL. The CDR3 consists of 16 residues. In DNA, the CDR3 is TGCGCCAGCAGCCAAGCAGCCGGGGGGGCTTACAATGAGCAGTTCTTC. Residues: CASSQAAGGAYNEQFF.

Written as DNA, the CDR3 is TGTGCCAGCAGCTTTCAACAGGGGGCACTCTATGGCTACACCTTC. This gives the protein CASSFQQGALYGYTF. The chain has TRBV5-6 and TRBJ1-2; 9 positions agree with TRBD1. J lost 4 bases, V lost 2 bases, and 6 bases had no gene match. Germline CDR1 and CDR2: SGHDT and YYEEEE. The CDR3 contains 15 residues.

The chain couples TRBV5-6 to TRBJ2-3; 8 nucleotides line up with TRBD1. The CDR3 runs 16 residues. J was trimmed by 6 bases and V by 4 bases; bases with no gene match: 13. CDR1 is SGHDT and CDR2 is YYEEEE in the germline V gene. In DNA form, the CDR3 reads TGTGCCAGCAGCCGGCTCCCTCAGGGGGCGCGGGATACGCAGTATTTT. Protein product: CASSRLPQGARDTQYF. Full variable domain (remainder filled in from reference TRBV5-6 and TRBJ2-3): DAGVTQSPTHLIKTRGQQVTLRCSPKSGHDTVSWYQQALGQGPQFIFQYYEEEERQRGNFPDRFSGHQFPNYSSELNVNALLLGDSALYLCASSRLPQGARDTQYFGPGTRLTVL.

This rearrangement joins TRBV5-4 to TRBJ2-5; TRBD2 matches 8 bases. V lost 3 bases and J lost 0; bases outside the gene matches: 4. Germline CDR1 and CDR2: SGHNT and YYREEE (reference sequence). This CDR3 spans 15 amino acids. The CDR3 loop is CASSSSGGNQETQYF. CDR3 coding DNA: TGTGCCAGCAGCTCAAGCGGGGGTAACCAAGAGACCCAGTACTTC.